The subject of this entry is one T cell receptor beta chain. The table lists this clonotype with many counts. The antigen it binds to is not known. Within one base of it there is no much larger clone, and no base qualities were kept. Trimming accounts for 5 bases at V and 2 bases at J, while the number of junction bases matched to no gene is 16. As encoded in the germline V gene, CDR1 is MNHEY while CDR2 is SVGAGI. The CDR3 holds 18 amino acids from the cysteine to the phenylalanine. The sequence is cut down to CDR3 DNA, 54 bases in frame from base 1. Libraries came from PCR. TCRdb records Illumina HiSeq 4000 as the sequencer. Bulk TCR libraries were prepared as previously described, using TCR primers listed in Table S5. Purification of total RNA was performed with the Qiagen AllPrep DNA/RNA kit. Reads from multiple sequencing runs of the same library were pooled before analysis. For the original study's pipeline: Only reads with exact TCR constant sequence were kept, trimmed to 150 nt, and grouped by their 12-nt molecular barcodes. Reads within each barcode group were sub-clustered using a 15% Levenshtein threshold, and quality-weighted consensus sequences were constructed for each RNA molecule. Non-functional sequences were removed, as were lower-count sequences one edit away from another. Barcode sub-clusters with fewer than 20% of the maximum read count were removed, based on fitting two negative binomial distributions. TCRdb reprocessed the public reads (quality trimming at Q25 with fastp, clone calling with MiXCR) and kept in-frame beta chains. Each entry is one CDR3 protein sequence, shown with its most common DNA and genes. These V and J calls are TCRdb output, not the study's own analysis. In all, the sample holds hundreds of thousands of distinct CDR3 sequences, and 15% to 20% of those were seen once. Together, the top ten hold approximately 0.9% of the sample.

The entry originates in a study of molecular identifiers for immune sequencing clone quantification (dated by TCRdb to about 2018). For context, the study as a whole: For a replicate experiment, RNA from around 20,000 or 100,000 naive CD8 T cells was divided into five aliquots, of which four were sequenced. This methods study used CD8 T cells to benchmark TCR RNA copy counting and molecular-identifier clustering-based TCR repertoire sequencing (MIDCIRS). General study outcomes and caveats: Highly expanded clone sizes could be underestimated because identical TCR molecules may share a barcode. Even against a background of approximately 1 million naive CD8 T cells, spiked-in Jurkat TCR RNA amounting to a single cell's worth was reported to be detectable. When barcode sub-clustering was omitted, TCR diversity was inflated by chimeric consensus sequences, with chimeras reaching as high as 47%. Modeling estimated 2.5 to 3.5 recovered TCR RNA copies per cell, compared with about 9.8 by digital PCR, which implies 30% to 35% capture efficiency. The naive libraries included spiked-in Jurkat TCR RNA (roughly nine copies' worth), and this Jurkat TCR RNA is not part of the donor repertoire. In CMV-specific effector cells, clones with more than 20 RNA copies contained over 99% of molecules, whereas in naive cells such clones contained under 1% of molecules.

Libraries of naive CD8 T cells were built from anywhere between about 19,000 and 1,000,000 sorted cells, with 10%, 30% or 50% of the purified RNA used. On a BD FACSAria II, naive CD8 T cells were FACS-sorted as CD8+CD4-CCR7+CD45RA+ and collected into RLT Plus buffer. Around 10 TCR copies' worth of Jurkat RNA were spiked into 20,000-1,000,000 naive CD8 T cell samples to test detection sensitivity. Enrichment of CD8 T cells was done with RosetteSep CD8+ T Cell Enrichment Cocktail plus Ficoll-Paque, and ACK red cell lysis came afterward. Sequencing was done on a sample of naive CD8+ T cells from blood, with Jurkat cell RNA spiked in. Read against the paper, the sample's cell subset or site label means: FACS-sorted CD8+CD4-CCR7+CD45RA+ naive T cells. This receptor was identified in a human donor in good health. Some libraries in this study had Jurkat cell RNA spiked in. The sequence joins TRBV6-5 to TRBJ2-7, and TRBD1 matches 9 of the central bases. The nucleotides read TGTGCCAGCAGTGACGCCCACACCACCGGGACAGGGACCTACGAGCAGTACTTC. This encodes CASSDAHTTGTGTYEQYF.